This T cell receptor (beta chain) emerged from a study of CD8 T cells in Susac syndrome. Trimming stripped 12 bases from V and 2 bases from J, with 15 bases between. Per germline, CDR1 KGHDR and CDR2 SFDVKD. This CDR3 contains 13 residues. Reverse transcription used about 0.45 to 1 ug RNA and random hexamers. Via MiXCR, TCRdb re-called the immunoSEQ multiplex PCR reads, giving one row per CDR3 protein. Altogether almost 450,000 distinct CDR3 sequences are present, 85% being singletons, with the ten largest covering 0.12%. What was sequenced was CD8+ T cells from PBMCs. The source of this sequence is a human donor with multiple sclerosis. The V and J genes are TRBV24-1 and TRBJ1-1; D not certain. CDR3 residues: CAPISRDNTEAFF. The CDR3 DNA reads TGTGCCCCAATATCTCGGGATAACACTGAAGCTTTCTTT.